This TCR beta chain was identified during a study of T cells expressing NK-cell markers. At the level of the study: In the group of eight sequenced donors, seven were HCMV-seropositive and one was seronegative.

In germline, CDR1 is LGHDT, CDR2 YNNKEL (reference sequence). The CDR3 loop spans 13 amino acids. Findings and limits, study-wide: More than five donors showed dominant NKG2C+ clonotypes comprising about 1.0-7.5% of their CD8+ T cells. Whether expanded NKG2C-expressing T cell clones recognize HCMV is unknown.

TCRdb re-called the 5' RACE reads, yielding one record per CDR3 amino acid sequence without DNA. Seen in this sample are a few hundred thousand distinct CDR3 sequences; the ten most common clones hold about 5.2%. In the case of this clonotype: Its matching antigen is unknown.

The chain combines TRBV3-1 with TRBJ2-7; no DNA is available, so the TRBD2 call from TCRdb remains unchecked. The receptor's source is a man aged 18 to 69 in good health. Sequences were obtained from blood T cells: a sorted CD56 or NKG2C T cell subset, CD4+ or CD8+ T cells, or bulk PBMC T cells (not recorded which). CDR3 sequence reads: CASSQRGTYEQYF.